The entry below describes one TCR beta chain. This specimen belongs to a study of blood T cell repertoires in COVID-19. Germline-derived CDR1 and CDR2 are SGHAT and FQDESV (reference sequence). V dropped 3 bases and J dropped 5 bases, with 13 bases sitting between them. The CDR3 sequence is 14 residues long. Clones were sequenced by immunoSEQ multiplex PCR, and TCRdb holds only the in-frame ones, with some missing. In the table there are roughly 56,000 clones, 90% of which are singletons. Material: peripheral blood. The V gene is TRBV11-1, the J gene TRBJ1-1; D perhaps matches TRBD1 (5 bases). This sequence was found in a man aged 60 to 75 with active COVID-19. CDR3 bases: TGTGCCAGCAGCTTTTCGAAGGGGAAAACTGAAGCTTTCTTT. This translates into CASSFSKGKTEAFF.